The rows below give T cell receptor beta chains drawn from one sample of a study of blood T cell dynamics during melanoma immunotherapy. Using immunoSEQ multiplex PCR, the repertoire was profiled, and TCRdb retains in-frame clones only, with some absent. The table lists 11,000 or so clones, about 88% of them singletons. Sequenced material: blood, taken from a patient treated with checkpoint blockade. These TCRs come from a human donor with melanoma. The CDR3 runs from the conserved cysteine through the conserved F or W. A D gene is named only where the DNA matches it firmly. For some rows the clone size is stated as once, few or many, or as a class when expanded; others skip it.

D	J	V	size	DNA	CDR3
.	TRBJ1-4	TRBV19	once	TGTGCCAGTAGTATTAACAGGCCTAATGAAAAACTGTTTTTT	CASSINRPNEKLFF
.	TRBJ2-7	TRBV11-3	.	TGTGCCAGCAGCCTCACTGGGGCCTACGAGCAGTACTTC	CASSLTGAYEQYF
.	TRBJ2-2	TRBV6-5	.	TGTGCCAGCAGTGCCTCCGGGACACCCACCGGGGAGCTGTTTTTT	CASSASGTPTGELFF
TRBD2	TRBJ2-3	TRBV10-3	.	TGTGCCATCAGTGTTACCACTAGCGGGGGTTTCGCAGATACGCAGTATTTT	CAISVTTSGGFADTQYF
.	TRBJ1-1	TRBV4-2	.	TGTGCCAGCAGCCAGGAAAAGCTGGGGACTCCCACTGAAGCTTTCTTT	CASSQEKLGTPTEAFF
TRBD2	TRBJ2-7	TRBV9	.	TGTGCCAGCAGCTCAGCGGGGGCCATCTACGAGCAGTACTTC	CASSSAGAIYEQYF
.	TRBJ2-7	TRBV6-1	.	TGTGCCAGCAGTGTAACGGACCTGACCTACGAGCAGTACTTC	CASSVTDLTYEQYF
.	TRBJ1-5	TRBV19	.	TGTGCCAGTAGTATCCAGGTAGGCCAGCCCCAGCATTTT	CASSIQVGQPQHF
.	TRBJ1-4	TRBV4-3	.	TGCGCCAGCAGCCAAGGGCCAGGGAGGAGGAGTGATGAAAAACTGTTTTTT	CASSQGPGRRSDEKLFF
.	TRBJ2-1	TRBV27	.	TGTGCCAGCAGTTTTCGGGGAGGCAATGAGCAGTTCTTC	CASSFRGGNEQFF
.	TRBJ2-2	TRBV10-1	once	TGCGCCAGCAGTGAGCGAAGTACGAACACCGGGGAGCTGTTTTTT	CASSERSTNTGELFF
TRBD2	TRBJ2-5	TRBV7-2	.	TGTGCCAGCAGCTTCGCCGCGGGGGGGCCCGTGACCCAGTACTTC	CASSFAAGGPVTQYF
.	TRBJ2-2	TRBV2	.	TGTGCCAGCAGACTCCGGGACGGAGACACCGGGGAGCTGTTTTTT	CASRLRDGDTGELFF
.	TRBJ1-2	TRBV30	.	TGTGCCTGGAGTGTACCGGGTGGCAGAGGGGGTTACGGCTACACCTTC	CAWSVPGGRGGYGYTF
.	TRBJ2-2	TRBV2	.	TGTGCCAGCAAACGGACTGACGCGAACACCGGGGAGCTGTTTTTT	CASKRTDANTGELFF
TRBD1	TRBJ2-3	TRBV27	.	TGTGCCAGCAGTACTCGACAGGGACAAGATACGCAGTATTTT	CASSTRQGQDTQYF
.	TRBJ2-6	TRBV6-6	.	TGTGCCAGCAGGGTACCGGGTCGGTCTGGGGCCAACGTCCTGACTTTC	CASRVPGRSGANVLTF
.	TRBJ1-4	TRBV19	.	TGTGCCAGTAGTATAAATACGGCTGCAACTAATGAAAAACTGTTTTTT	CASSINTAATNEKLFF
.	TRBJ1-3	TRBV19	.	TGTGCCAGTAAGGGGCGACGAGGAAACACCATATATTTT	CASKGRRGNTIYF
.	TRBJ2-5	TRBV6-1	.	TGTGCCAGCAGCCTGACTAAGCGTCAGACCCAGTACTTC	CASSLTKRQTQYF
.	TRBJ1-4	TRBV5-4	once	TGTGCCAGCAGCCTTCCCGGGGATGAAAAACTGTTTTTT	CASSLPGDEKLFF
.	TRBJ2-3	TRBV4-3	.	TGCGCCAGCAGCCAAGATCCGGGGAGACCCGAGAACACAGATACGCAGTATTTT	CASSQDPGRPENTDTQYF
TRBD1	TRBJ1-1	TRBV7-9	.	TGTGCCAGCAGCCTCACCGACAGGGGGGACACTGAAGCTTTCTTT	CASSLTDRGDTEAFF
.	TRBJ2-5	TRBV6-8	.	TGTGCCAGCCTTGGGGTGGGGCCCCAAGAGACCCAGTACTTC	CASLGVGPQETQYF
TRBD1	TRBJ1-1	TRBV11-3	.	TGTGCCAGCAGCTTAGATCAGGGGGGGGAAGCTTTCTTT	CASSLDQGGEAFF
.	TRBJ2-7	TRBV7-8	few	TGTGCCAGCAGCAAGTCTTTCCGGGACGGTCCCTCCTACGAGCAGTACTTC	CASSKSFRDGPSYEQYF
TRBD1	TRBJ1-2	TRBV11-2	.	TGTGCCAGCAAGGGGGCCTATGGCTACACCTTC	CASKGAYGYTF
.	TRBJ2-3	TRBV30	.	TGTGCCTGGAGTGTTGTGGATACGCAGTATTTT	CAWSVVDTQYF
.	TRBJ2-3	TRBV2	once	TGTGCCAGCAGTGAAGCGCAGGGACCTACTTCAGATACGCAGTATTTT	CASSEAQGPTSDTQYF
.	TRBJ1-1	TRBV9	.	TGTGCCAGCAGCGCCAGAATGAACACTGAAGCTTTCTTT	CASSARMNTEAFF
.	TRBJ1-6	TRBV9	.	TGTGCCAGCAGCGTAGGACCCCGCGATAATTCACCCCTCCACTTT	CASSVGPRDNSPLHF
.	TRBJ2-4	TRBV6-5	.	TGTGCCAGCAGTCATACGACAGGCAAAAACATTCAGTACTTC	CASSHTTGKNIQYF
TRBD1	TRBJ2-7	TRBV7-9	.	TGTGCCAGCTCTTTGGGGCAGGGGGTTTGGGAGCAGTACTTC	CASSLGQGVWEQYF
.	TRBJ2-1	TRBV11-2	few	TGTGCCAGCAGCTCCCCATTGGGTAGTTGGCAGTTCTTC	CASSSPLGSWQFF
.	TRBJ1-1	TRBV4-1	.	TGCGCCAGCAGCCAAGATCATGGGGGCACTGAAGCTTTCTTT	CASSQDHGGTEAFF
TRBD1	TRBJ1-2	TRBV7-2	once	TGTGCCAGCAGCTCCTCCACAGGGGCTACCTCTCGGGGCTACACCTTC	CASSSSTGATSRGYTF
.	TRBJ1-6	TRBV2	few	TGTGCCAGCAGTGAAGGGAGTGGATCACCCCTCCACTTT	CASSEGSGSPLHF
.	TRBJ1-1	TRBV11-3	.	TGTGCCAGCTCACAGTCCGAGATTCACACTGAAGCTTTCTTT	CASSQSEIHTEAFF
.	TRBJ2-7	TRBV11-2	few	TGTGCCAGCAGCTTAGAGGGTAGGGGGGTCGAGCAGTACTTC	CASSLEGRGVEQYF
TRBD1	TRBJ1-4	TRBV6-5	once	TGTGCCAGCAGTTATGAGGGGGCGGATTGGGAAAAACTGTTTTTT	CASSYEGADWEKLFF
.	TRBJ1-5	TRBV7-2	.	TGTGCCAGCAGCTTAGAGGAGTGGGTTGGGAGCAATCAGCCCCAGCATTTT	CASSLEEWVGSNQPQHF
.	TRBJ2-7	TRBV25-1	.	TGTGCCAGCAGTAGGACAGCCTACGAGCAGTACTTC	CASSRTAYEQYF
.	TRBJ1-5	TRBV19	.	TGTGCCAGTAGTCGCCCCAGAGGGCTCGGCAATCAGCCCCAGCATTTT	CASSRPRGLGNQPQHF
.	TRBJ2-7	TRBV7-6	.	TGTGCCAGCAGACAAACACCTAACTCGGGAGAGCAGTACTTC	CASRQTPNSGEQYF
TRBD1	TRBJ2-3	TRBV7-2	.	TGTGCCAGCAGCTTAGGGCAGGGGGCCGGTAATACGCAGTATTTT	CASSLGQGAGNTQYF
.	TRBJ1-6	TRBV7-9	.	TGTGCCAGCAGCTTATCAGGGAAAGGATCACCCCTCCACTTT	CASSLSGKGSPLHF
.	TRBJ2-1	TRBV6-6	.	TGTGCCAGCAGTTACTCGATGAGAAATGAGCAGTTCTTC	CASSYSMRNEQFF
TRBD1	TRBJ1-6	TRBV7-6	.	TGTGCCAGCAGCCCGGACAGGGGCTATAATTCACCCCTCCACTTT	CASSPDRGYNSPLHF
TRBD1	TRBJ1-1	TRBV30	.	TGTGCCTGCAGGGGGGAAGGGAGCGGGGTTGACACTGAAGCTTTCTTT	CACRGEGSGVDTEAFF
.	TRBJ2-1	TRBV9	.	TGTGCCAGCAGCCCCGATTGGGAGTACAATGAGCAGTTCTTC	CASSPDWEYNEQFF
TRBD1	TRBJ2-7	TRBV19	.	TGTGCCAGTAGTGAACAGGGGACCTACGAGCAGTACTTC	CASSEQGTYEQYF
.	TRBJ1-1	TRBV5-1	.	TGCGCCAGCAGCTTAAGGGGTAACACTGAAGCTTTCTTT	CASSLRGNTEAFF
.	TRBJ2-6	TRBV18	.	TGTGCCAGCTCACCAAGGTCCAGCTCTGGGGCCAACGTCCTGACTTTC	CASSPRSSSGANVLTF
TRBD1	TRBJ2-5	TRBV7-9	.	TGTGCCAGCAGCTTTAGCCCCGGGACAGGGATTCAAGAGACCCAGTACTTC	CASSFSPGTGIQETQYF
.	TRBJ2-3	TRBV7-3	.	TGTGCCAGCAGCTTCACACGAACAGATACGCAGTATTTT	CASSFTRTDTQYF
TRBD1	TRBJ2-7	TRBV19	.	TGTGCCAGTACCGGGACAGTGGCGGTCTCCGAGCAGTACTTC	CASTGTVAVSEQYF
TRBD1	TRBJ2-7	TRBV30	.	TGTGCCTGGACTCGACAGGGGGTCATCTCCTACGAGCAGTACTTC	CAWTRQGVISYEQYF
.	TRBJ2-7	TRBV6-5	.	TGTGCCAGCAGTCGACCAAGGGGGGCTTACGAGCAGTACTTC	CASSRPRGAYEQYF
.	TRBJ1-3	TRBV4-3	.	TGCGCCAGCAGCCAAGAGGTGGAAAGAAACACCATATATTTT	CASSQEVERNTIYF
.	TRBJ1-2	TRBV4-3	.	TGCGCCAGCAGCCAAGATCGGTCTGGCAGGGGTGACTATGGCTACACCTTC	CASSQDRSGRGDYGYTF